The rows below give T cell receptor beta chains drawn from one sample of a study of T cells after yellow fever vaccination. TCRdb reanalysed the 5' RACE reads using MiXCR and keeps one entry per CDR3 protein. The data hold around 72,000 distinct CDR3 sequences, with more than 5.5% observed a single time. The input for sequencing was CD8+ T cells sorted from PBMCs, taken around 10 days after the first yellow fever vaccination. The receptors derive from a man between 18 and 35 years old who received the YFV17D yellow fever vaccine. Each CDR3 is given without its conserved first and last residue. The D gene is left open where the match is weak.

D gene: .; V gene: TRBV7-9; CDR3 protein: ASSLNPNEQF
D gene: .; V gene: TRBV4-3; CDR3 protein: ASSQAWAGSYEQY
D gene: TRBD1; V gene: TRBV10-1; CDR3 protein: ASSPGQFSTDTQY
D gene: TRBD2; V gene: TRBV7-9; CDR3 protein: ASSPQLAARETQY
D gene: TRBD2; V gene: TRBV11-1; CDR3 protein: ASSLISATSGEADTQY
D gene: .; V gene: TRBV29-1; CDR3 protein: SVEQGANTGELF
D gene: TRBD2; V gene: TRBV7-2; CDR3 protein: ASSLVGSGGLFQEQF
D gene: .; V gene: TRBV5-1; CDR3 protein: ASSLRSRGTDTQY
D gene: .; V gene: TRBV4-1; CDR3 protein: ASSLGSAQDEQY
D gene: TRBD1; V gene: TRBV5-1; CDR3 protein: ASSLFQGGQPQH
D gene: TRBD1; V gene: TRBV6-5; CDR3 protein: ASSYKTGGTGANVLT
D gene: .; V gene: TRBV7-3; CDR3 protein: ASSRDFTDGELF
D gene: .; V gene: TRBV10-2; CDR3 protein: ASSEFGRKETQY
D gene: .; V gene: TRBV12-3/TRBV12-4; CDR3 protein: ASSSGFTDTQY
D gene: .; V gene: TRBV3-1; CDR3 protein: ASQGRTYNEQF
D gene: .; V gene: TRBV12-3/TRBV12-4; CDR3 protein: ASSLVPAGPLH
D gene: .; V gene: TRBV6-5; CDR3 protein: ASRNSASSYNSPLH
D gene: .; V gene: TRBV9; CDR3 protein: ASSVSPGGPSTDTQY
D gene: TRBD1; V gene: TRBV28; CDR3 protein: ASSEPGQGRIPNYGYT
D gene: TRBD2; V gene: TRBV6-2/TRBV6-3; CDR3 protein: ASSYAGGEQF
D gene: .; V gene: TRBV7-9; CDR3 protein: ASGDGYYGYT
D gene: TRBD1; V gene: TRBV6-1; CDR3 protein: ASSPPGQGNYGYT
D gene: TRBD2; V gene: TRBV28; CDR3 protein: ASSRRKREQETQY
D gene: TRBD1; V gene: TRBV28; CDR3 protein: ASSFDPGQGVAYGNQPQH
D gene: .; V gene: TRBV6-5; CDR3 protein: ASKEGNTEAF
D gene: .; V gene: TRBV6-5; CDR3 protein: ASSYGPGTGSTDTQY
D gene: .; V gene: TRBV15; CDR3 protein: ATSRDRDTDTQY
D gene: .; V gene: TRBV5-1; CDR3 protein: ASSKTGTFPRGELF
D gene: .; V gene: TRBV11-2; CDR3 protein: ASRLAARGKDEQY
D gene: .; V gene: TRBV12-3/TRBV12-4; CDR3 protein: ASSPGVRQPQH
D gene: .; V gene: TRBV6-5; CDR3 protein: ASSWGRNTGELF
D gene: .; V gene: TRBV20-1; CDR3 protein: SASTGSYEQY
D gene: TRBD2; V gene: TRBV5-4; CDR3 protein: ASRTSGGGYNEQF
D gene: TRBD2; V gene: TRBV6-5; CDR3 protein: ASSTGTSGGPSYEQY
D gene: .; V gene: TRBV5-1; CDR3 protein: ASSLFGGDSDTQY
D gene: TRBD2; V gene: TRBV4-3; CDR3 protein: ASSAGVLDNEQF
D gene: .; V gene: TRBV15; CDR3 protein: ATSRTPKDQETQY
D gene: .; V gene: TRBV6-5; CDR3 protein: ASRTTDGTAYTEAF
D gene: TRBD2; V gene: TRBV12-3/TRBV12-4; CDR3 protein: ASSPRFAGGPDTQY
D gene: TRBD1; V gene: TRBV15; CDR3 protein: ATTPHGQANTGELF
D gene: TRBD2; V gene: TRBV29-1; CDR3 protein: SVPGAGGPPDTQY
D gene: TRBD2; V gene: TRBV20-1; CDR3 protein: SARGLAEYNEQF
D gene: .; V gene: TRBV4-1; CDR3 protein: ASSPSSQETQY
D gene: .; V gene: TRBV7-2; CDR3 protein: ASSFTILGAQY
D gene: .; V gene: TRBV3-1; CDR3 protein: ASSQSVPVFVDEQF
D gene: .; V gene: TRBV5-1; CDR3 protein: ASSLAGGNQPQH
D gene: .; V gene: TRBV7-9; CDR3 protein: ASSPPVGLLEKLF
D gene: TRBD2; V gene: TRBV9; CDR3 protein: ASSVDGLAGPTDTQY
D gene: .; V gene: TRBV25-1; CDR3 protein: ASSDHRDAADGYT
D gene: TRBD2; V gene: TRBV4-1; CDR3 protein: ASSHQAGGGPDTQY
D gene: TRBD2; V gene: TRBV4-1; CDR3 protein: ASSPSRSGGNNEQF
D gene: .; V gene: TRBV6-4; CDR3 protein: ASSDGGELF
D gene: TRBD1; V gene: TRBV4-1; CDR3 protein: ASSQSTGTGELF
D gene: .; V gene: TRBV27; CDR3 protein: ASSQGDYGYT
D gene: .; V gene: TRBV7-9; CDR3 protein: ASSLEDTNQPQH